The source of this T cell receptor (beta chain) is a study of T cell repertoires in aging, cancer and after chemotherapy. Study-wide findings and caveats: These repertoire data do not allow conclusions about immunological memory after chemotherapy.

Rearranged V-D-J TRB sequences were amplified with a mixed TRB-A/B primer pool. Using its own MiXCR run on the multiplex PCR reads, TCRdb lists one record per CDR3 protein. The table has over 3,500 distinct CDR3 sequences, around 25% seen once. Judged by abundance, this clonotype is medium-sized. Its specificity is not known. Germline and junction disagree at one end, which may indicate a read error. The germline V gene encodes CDR1 MNHEY and CDR2 SVGAGI. The CDR3 is 14 residues long. The template was genomic DNA from peripheral blood, not RNA. Sequencing used blood. The chain carries TRBV6-5 and TRBJ2-7; D may be TRBD2 (5 bases). This TCR came from a human donor with a solid tumor. For the CDR3, the DNA is TGTGCCAGCAGCTACTTCGCGGGCACGGATGAGCAGTACTTC. Translating gives CASSYFAGTDEQYF.